Listed here is a single T cell receptor beta chain. The CDR3 does not close with the conserved phenylalanine or tryptophan, likely indicating a read error. It is unclear where the CDR3 begins or ends on the DNA, so no DNA is shown, and the CDR3 is as TCRdb lists it. The data originate from a study of tumor-infiltrating lymphocytes in oesophageal squamous cell carcinoma. 9 amino acids form the CDR3, both terminal residues included. The germline gives CDR1 DFQATT, CDR2 SNEGSKA (reference sequence). TCRdb called the PCR reads again in MiXCR, with one record for every CDR3 protein. The table lists fewer than 20,000 distinct CDR3 sequences, 30% to 45% of them singletons.

This chain connects TRBV20-1 to TRBJ2-1. The sample consisted of esophageal tumor tissue. The receptor comes from a male donor with esophageal squamous cell carcinoma. CDR3: CSARDLRIT.